This T cell receptor beta chain was found in a study of blood T cells in healthy people across ages. Regarding the study as a whole: As age increased, TCR beta diversity per million T cells fell in a roughly linear fashion. A conclusive naive versus antigen-experienced comparison was prevented by the unsorted PBMCs. There was a strong correlation between TCR beta diversity and naive T cell percentage.

Concerning this clonotype: Its antigen is unknown.

Primers used in a second PCR of about 6 to 11 cycles were a sample-barcoded 5' primer and a J-beta primer mix. TCRdb recomputed calls from the 5' RACE reads with MiXCR, one row per CDR3 protein. The repertoire holds approximately 770,000 distinct CDR3 sequences, with roughly 64% as singletons. This CDR3 contains 14 residues. The ends were cut back, 1 base at V and 0 bases at J, with 8 bases in the middle. The germline V gene encodes CDR1 SGHRS and CDR2 YFSETQ. Donors gave around 10 milliliters of peripheral blood apiece. V gene TRBV5-1 combines with J gene TRBJ2-7; perhaps D is TRBD1 or TRBD2 (6 bases each). The TCR comes from a man aged 30 to 45 in good health. Sequencing was done on a sample of blood. This chain's CDR3 is CASSLKGGSYEQYF. Here the CDR3 DNA reads TGCGCCAGCAGCTTGAAGGGGGGCTCCTACGAGCAGTACTTC.